This is a list of T cell receptor beta chains from one sample in a study of T cells in Graves' hyperthyroidism and ophthalmopathy. TCRdb re-called the multiplex PCR reads with MiXCR, one entry per CDR3 protein. This table has fewer than 900,000 distinct CDR3 sequences, about 15% appearing once. Input material: blood. The source is a man between 18 and 29 years old with Graves' hyperthyroidism. The CDR3 runs from the conserved cysteine through the conserved F or W. The D gene is left open where the match is weak. Where a row states a size, it is once, few, many or the class of an expanded clone; other rows omit it.

cdr3_length	d_call	v_call	clone_size	j_call	cdr3_nt	cdr3_aa
20	TRBD2	TRBV27	many	TRBJ2-7	TGTGCCAGCAGTTTTACGCCCCTAGAACACCCTAGCGGTCAAGGGACCGAGCAGTACTTC	CASSFTPLEHPSGQGTEQYF
16	TRBD2	TRBV18	NA	TRBJ2-1	TGTGCCAGCTCACCATTCAAGACTAGCGGAAACAATGAGCAGTTCTTC	CASSPFKTSGNNEQFF
13	NA	TRBV2	few	TRBJ1-5	TGTGCCAGCAGTTCACAGGATAATCAGCCCCAGCATTTT	CASSSQDNQPQHF
15	NA	TRBV6-1	many	TRBJ2-5	TGTGCCAGCAACCCCGTTTTAGCGGCCCAAGAGACCCAGTACTTC	CASNPVLAAQETQYF
15	NA	TRBV5-6	NA	TRBJ1-5	TGTGCCAGCAGCTTGGGAGGGGAGGAAAATCAGCCCCAGCATTTT	CASSLGGEENQPQHF
15	NA	TRBV6-1	many	TRBJ2-3	TGTGCCAGCAAGTCAGGGGTCGCTAGCACAGATACGCAGTATTTT	CASKSGVASTDTQYF
14	NA	TRBV7-3	few	TRBJ1-1	TGTGCCAGCAGCCCCACGGGGATGGACACTGAAGCTTTCTTT	CASSPTGMDTEAFF
13	NA	TRBV11-2	few	TRBJ2-2	TGTGCCAGCAGCCCGCACTGGCCTGGGGAGCTGTTTTTT	CASSPHWPGELFF
16	TRBD1	TRBV28	many	TRBJ1-1	TGTGCCAGCAGTCTCACTCGACAGGGGGGAAACACTGAAGCTTTCTTT	CASSLTRQGGNTEAFF
14	NA	TRBV6-1	many	TRBJ2-1	TGTGCCAGCAAACAAGAAGCAGGGGCCGATGAGCAGTTCTTC	CASKQEAGADEQFF
15	NA	TRBV6-5	NA	TRBJ2-7	TGTGCCAGCAGTTACCACGACAGGAGCTCCTACGAGCAGTACTTC	CASSYHDRSSYEQYF
13	NA	TRBV15	many	TRBJ1-1	TGTGCCACCAGCAACGAGGGGAACACTGAAGCTTTCTTT	CATSNEGNTEAFF
13	NA	TRBV28	many	TRBJ2-7	TGTGCCAGCCGGGGCACGGGGGTCGGAGAGCAGTACTTC	CASRGTGVGEQYF
15	TRBD2	TRBV12-3/TRBV12-4	NA	TRBJ2-1	TGTGCCAGCAGTTCCCCCAGGACTAGGGACTATGAGCAGTTCTTC	CASSSPRTRDYEQFF
14	NA	TRBV2	many	TRBJ2-1	TGTGCCAGCAGTTTTAATGAGGGGTACAATGAGCAGTTCTTC	CASSFNEGYNEQFF
15	TRBD2	TRBV2	many	TRBJ2-1	TGTGCCAGCAGTCTAGAGACTAGCGGATTCAATGAGCAGTTCTTC	CASSLETSGFNEQFF
15	NA	TRBV19	NA	TRBJ2-1	TGTGCCAGTAGTATCGTGGGGGTAGCCTACAATGAGCAGTTCTTC	CASSIVGVAYNEQFF
10	NA	TRBV20-1	NA	TRBJ1-2	TGCAGTGCTAGACCCAGGGGCTACACCTTC	CSARPRGYTF
12	NA	TRBV6-2/TRBV6-3	few	TRBJ2-2	TGTGCCAGCAGTTTCGACAACGGGGAGCTGTTTTTT	CASSFDNGELFF
11	NA	TRBV29-1	NA	TRBJ2-7	TGCAGCGTTGACAGGAATAACGAGCAGTACTTC	CSVDRNNEQYF
14	NA	TRBV24-1	NA	TRBJ2-5	TGTGCCACCAGTGATTTTTCAGGGGGGGAGACCCAGTACTTC	CATSDFSGGETQYF
15	NA	TRBV7-9	NA	TRBJ1-2	TGTGCCAGCAGTTTCCTAGGGGTAACCTCGGCCGGCTACACCTTC	CASSFLGVTSAGYTF
14	NA	TRBV28	many	TRBJ1-3	TGTGCCAGCAGTTTTGGAGGCGCTGGAAACACCATATATTTT	CASSFGGAGNTIYF
13	NA	TRBV15	many	TRBJ2-7	TGTGCCACCAGCAGAGATCCTGCCTACGAGCAGTACTTC	CATSRDPAYEQYF
14	NA	TRBV27	few	TRBJ1-2	TGTGCCAGCAGTCTCACCTCCCGGGACACCAGTCACACCTTC	CASSLTSRDTSHTF
13	NA	TRBV18	many	TRBJ1-1	TGTGCCAGCTCGACACAGGTGAACACTGAAGCTTTCTTT	CASSTQVNTEAFF